A single sample gave rise to the 26 T cell receptor beta chains below, sequenced in a study of T-cell reconstitution after alpha-beta-depleted transplantation in children. Unique molecular identifiers were used in preparing the TCRbeta library. TCRdb used MiXCR to reprocess the PCR reads, holding one entry per CDR3 protein. The sample records about 220,000 distinct CDR3 sequences, roughly 15% being singletons. Specimen: PBMCs, mostly from graft donor cells, collected 360 days after TCRalphabeta/CD19-depleted stem cell transplant. These TCRs come from a male patient aged 2 to 10 who had a stem cell transplant for acute lymphoblastic leukemia, so the T cells may come from the graft donor.

This clonotype was counted between two and nine times. The J gene is TRBJ2-7, the V gene TRBV20-1, with unresolved D. V lost 6 bases, J lost 3 bases, and 15 bases lay in between. The CDR3 loop spans 13 amino acids. The germline CDR1 and CDR2 sequences are DFQATT and SNEGSKA (reference sequence). Here the CDR3 reads CSAWHTRIYEQYF. The CDR3 DNA is TGCAGTGCGTGGCACACCAGGATCTACGAGCAGTACTTC.

This clonotype was counted between two and nine times. In DNA, the CDR3 is TGTGCCAGCAGCTTAAACGGGGGGGGAACAGATACGCAGTATTTT. Translation: CASSLNGGGTDTQYF. The V gene is TRBV13, the J gene TRBJ2-3; 8 bases are a match to TRBD2. Unmatched junction bases numbered 4, after V lost 2 bases and J lost 3 bases. Germline lookup yields CDR1 PRHDT and CDR2 FYEKMQ (reference sequence). The CDR3 consists of 15 residues.

This rearrangement joins TRBV10-3 to TRBJ2-2; D is uncertain. V was shortened by 4 bases and J by 0 bases, with 9 bases between the two germline ends. Germline V gene lookup returns CDR1 ENHRY and CDR2 SYGVKD. This CDR3 region has 15 residues. CDR3 amino acids: CAISVSPTNTGELFF. DNA for the CDR3: TGTGCCATCAGTGTCTCTCCAACGAACACCGGGGAGCTGTTTTTT.

In its sample, this clonotype was seen a few times. The V call is TRBV6-2 or TRBV6-3, the J call TRBJ1-2; tentatively, D is TRBD1 (5 bases). The germline CDR1 and CDR2 sequences are MNHEY and SVGEGT. The CDR3 covers 12 residues. V lost 7 bases and J 3 bases, leaving 9 bases between the germline ends. CDR3 residues: CASNTGYYGYTF. The CDR3 bases are TGTGCCAGCAACACAGGCTACTATGGCTACACCTTC.

In this sample, this clonotype turned up a few times. The rearrangement links TRBV6-5 to TRBJ1-5; a weak D match, TRBD1 (5 bases). Trimming removed 4 bases at V and 4 bases at J, with 11 bases between. Germline-derived CDR1 and CDR2 are MNHEY and SVGAGI. The CDR3 totals 14 residues. CDR3 nucleotides: TGTGCCAGCAGTTTTCCACAGGCTAATCAGCCCCAGCATTTT. Its translation is CASSFPQANQPQHF.

This clonotype showed up just a few times. The V call is TRBV9, the J call TRBJ2-7; TRBD2 matches at 11 bases. Germline V gene lookup returns CDR1 SGDLS and CDR2 YYNGEE. V shed 0 bases and J 2 bases; nucleotides not matched to a gene: 7. The CDR3 length is 17 residues. CDR3 in amino acids: CASSVGVAGGLAYEQYF. The DNA for the CDR3 is TGTGCCAGCAGCGTAGGGGTAGCGGGGGGGCTGGCCTACGAGCAGTACTTC.

A few counts support this clonotype. This sequence joins TRBV19 and TRBJ2-7, with D unclear. The CDR3 is 15 amino acids. Germline V gene lookup returns CDR1 LNHDA and CDR2 SQIVND (reference sequence). Trimming shortened V by 4 bases and J by 7 bases, and 20 bases separated the two germline ends. DNA for the CDR3: TGTGCCAGTAGTAATGGACGGAGCCGAATGGGGGAGCAGTACTTC. It yields the protein CASSNGRSRMGEQYF. The full variable domain, completed using reference TRBV19 and TRBJ2-7, is DGGITQSPKYLFRKEGQNVTLSCEQNLNHDAMYWYRQDPGQGLRLIYYSQIVNDFQKGDIAEGYSVSREKKESFPLTVTSAQKNPTAFYLCASSNGRSRMGEQYFGPGTRLTVT.

This clonotype was found a few times. This chain's CDR3 is CASSQSRQETQYF. The CDR3 DNA reads as TGTGCCAGCAGCCAGTCGAGGCAAGAGACCCAGTACTTC. The chain couples TRBV6-6 to TRBJ2-5; no clear D gene. V was trimmed by 6 bases and J by 2 bases, leaving 10 bases between them. Per germline, CDR1 MNHNY and CDR2 SVGAGI (reference sequence). This CDR3 spans 13 amino acids.

V gene TRBV19 combines with J gene TRBJ2-2; D remains unclear. Germline loops: CDR1 LNHDA, CDR2 SQIVND (reference sequence). V lost 3 bases, J lost 6 bases, and 8 bases lay in between. CDR3 length: 13 residues. The CDR3 loop reads CASSIMTAGELFF. The CDR3 coding sequence is TGTGCCAGTAGTATTATGACGGCCGGGGAGCTGTTTTTT. Full variable domain (outside the CDR3, taken from reference TRBV19 and TRBJ2-2): DGGITQSPKYLFRKEGQNVTLSCEQNLNHDAMYWYRQDPGQGLRLIYYSQIVNDFQKGDIAEGYSVSREKKESFPLTVTSAQKNPTAFYLCASSIMTAGELFFGEGSRLTVL.

The J gene is TRBJ1-4, the V gene TRBV27, with D perhaps TRBD1 (5 bases). CDR1 is MNHEY and CDR2 is SMNVEV in the germline V gene (reference sequence). Trimming removed 3 bases at V and 12 bases at J, with 17 bases between. CDR3 length: 14 residues. The CDR3 region is CASSFGAYRGELFF. The CDR3 DNA reads TGTGCCAGCAGTTTTGGGGCATACAGAGGTGAACTGTTTTTT.

The sample holds a few counts of this clonotype. The chain recombines TRBV5-5 with TRBJ2-7, with D possibly matching TRBD1 (5 bases). The V end lost 4 bases, the J end lost 4 bases, and 12 bases lay between the germline ends. The CDR3 has 13 residues. The germline CDR1 and CDR2 sequences are SGHKS and YYEKEE (reference sequence). The CDR3 is CASSRRDGYEQYF. The DNA for the CDR3 is TGTGCCAGCAGCCGCAGGGATGGATACGAGCAGTACTTC.

This clonotype has only a few counts. CDR3 DNA: TGTGCCAGCAGCCAAGCCGGAGCAGGGGTCCTTCGGGATACGCAGTATTTT. Translated: CASSQAGAGVLRDTQYF. The chain uses TRBV4-2 and TRBJ2-3, with a possible D match to TRBD1 (6 bases). Per germline, CDR1 LGHNA and CDR2 YNFKEQ. The CDR3 totals 17 residues. Trimming took 1 base from V and 6 from J, leaving 20 bases between them.

V usage is TRBV11-2 and J usage is TRBJ2-5, with D maybe TRBD1 (6 bases). The CDR3 contains 18 residues. Germline assignment: CDR1 SGHAT and CDR2 FQNNGV. V was clipped by 2 bases and J by 3 bases, with 22 bases between them. CDR3 loop: CASSLLSTTNYREETQYF. The CDR3 DNA reads as TGTGCCAGCAGCTTATTGAGTACCACAAATTACAGGGAAGAGACCCAGTACTTC.

This clonotype was seen at least ten times. The chain carries TRBV5-5 and TRBJ1-5; no firm D call. Germline CDR1 SGHKS, CDR2 YYEKEE (reference sequence). Trimming took 0 bases from V and 6 from J, leaving 22 bases between them. The CDR3 extends over 18 amino acids. Written as DNA, the CDR3 is TGTGCCAGCAGCTTGGGGCTAGTTTACGGCTACCTTCCTCAGCCCCAGCATTTT. Amino acid sequence: CASSLGLVYGYLPQPQHF.

This clonotype was picked up many times. The V call is TRBV12-3 or TRBV12-4, the J call TRBJ1-1; possibly TRBD1 for D (6 bases). The CDR3 is made up of 14 amino acids. The V end lost 3 bases, the J end lost 4 bases, and 12 bases lay between the germline ends. The CDR3, as DNA: TGTGCCAGCAGTTTGGGGGCGCGGAGCACTGAAGCTTTCTTT. Encoded protein: CASSLGARSTEAFF.

This clonotype has more than one count but fewer than ten. The CDR3: CASSLEFSVDTEAFF. CDR3 coding DNA: TGCGCCAGCAGCTTGGAATTCAGTGTGGACACTGAAGCTTTCTTT. J is TRBJ1-1 and V is TRBV5-1, with D uncertain. There are 15 residues in the CDR3. Germline CDR1 reads SGHRS; CDR2 reads YFSETQ. Between the trimmed V and J ends, which lost 0 bases and 3 bases, there was a span of 12 bases.

The V gene is TRBV27, the J gene TRBJ1-1; no clear D gene. The CDR3 spans 14 residues. Between the trimmed V and J ends, which lost 5 bases and 0 bases, there was a span of 10 bases. The V gene's germline CDR1 is MNHEY and CDR2 SMNVEV (reference sequence). The CDR3 is CASSRPGMNTEAFF. CDR3 bases: TGTGCCAGCAGTCGGCCGGGGATGAACACTGAAGCTTTCTTT.

This clonotype has just a few counts. The CDR3 here is CATSNPDYGVGGELFF. CDR3 DNA sequence: TGTGCCACCAGTAACCCTGATTACGGGGTCGGCGGGGAGCTGTTTTTT. The chain has TRBV24-1 and TRBJ2-2; D may be TRBD2 (5 bases). Between the trimmed V and J ends, which lost 6 bases and 7 bases, there was a span of 20 bases. The CDR3 covers 16 residues. Germline V gene sequence: CDR1 KGHDR, CDR2 SFDVKD.

V and J are TRBV5-4 and TRBJ2-5; D may match TRBD1 or TRBD2 (6 bases each). In germline, CDR1 is SGHNT, CDR2 YYREEE (reference sequence). There are 13 residues in the CDR3. V lost 5 bases and J 9 bases, leaving 17 bases between the germline ends. CDR3 amino acids: CASRVGGTRAQYF. DNA of the CDR3: TGTGCCAGCAGGGTGGGGGGCACGAGGGCCCAGTACTTC.

J is TRBJ1-6 and V is TRBV12-3 or TRBV12-4, with 11 bases matching TRBD1. The CDR3 is 14 residues long. V trimming: 3 bases; J trimming: 9 bases; junction bases outside the gene matches: 1. The CDR3, as DNA: TGTGCCAGCAGTTTCGGGACAGGGGGTTCACCCCTCCACTTT. Its protein is CASSFGTGGSPLHF.

V gene TRBV5-1 combines with J gene TRBJ2-7, with D unclear. The CDR3 has 15 residues. In germline, CDR1 is SGHRS, CDR2 YFSETQ. V dropped 1 base and J dropped 3 bases, with 14 bases sitting between them. This chain's CDR3 is CASSLLPRTNYEQYF. The CDR3 DNA reads TGCGCCAGCAGCTTGTTACCCAGAACCAACTACGAGCAGTACTTC.

This chain uses TRBV27 with TRBJ2-1; possible D gene TRBD2, 6 bases. This CDR3 comprises 18 residues. Trimming took 7 bases from V and 4 from J, leaving 26 bases between them. CDR1 MNHEY and CDR2 SMNVEV come from the germline V gene (reference sequence). In DNA, the CDR3 is TGTGCCAGCAAGGCGGGGCTAGCCTACCGGGGTTCGTACAATGAGCAGTTCTTC. Translation: CASKAGLAYRGSYNEQFF.

V and J are TRBV12-3 or TRBV12-4 and TRBJ1-2; D unclear. V lost 4 bases to trimming and J lost 2 bases, with 17 bases between them. CDR3 length: 16 residues. The CDR3 bases are TGTGCCAGCAGTTCCTACCTAACGCTGAGGAACTATGGCTACACCTTC. This codes for CASSSYLTLRNYGYTF.

The V call is TRBV4-2, the J call TRBJ2-5; TRBD1 or TRBD2 may be the D gene (5 bases each). Germline V gene sequence: CDR1 LGHNA, CDR2 YNFKEQ. V gave up 2 bases and J gave up 1 base, with 8 bases separating them. CDR3 length: 14 amino acids. CDR3 loop: CASSQQGPQETQYF. For the CDR3, the DNA is TGTGCCAGCAGCCAACAGGGACCCCAAGAGACCCAGTACTTC.

This clonotype was seen only a few times. CDR3 DNA: TGTGCCAGCAGCTCAGGTCTTTATCGGATCGGGCAGTACTTC. Protein sequence: CASSSGLYRIGQYF. The chain has TRBV28 and TRBJ2-7; D gene uncertain. CDR3 length: 14 amino acids. Trimming took 6 bases from V and 9 from J, leaving 21 bases between them. In germline, CDR1 is MDHEN, CDR2 SYDVKM.

This chain uses TRBV20-1 with TRBJ1-1; D unclear. Germline V gene sequence: CDR1 DFQATT, CDR2 SNEGSKA (reference sequence). Trimming stripped 2 bases from V and 6 bases from J, with 13 bases between. This CDR3 comprises 13 residues. CDR3 nucleotide sequence: TGCAGTGCTAGATCTCTACAGCTCCCTGAAGCTTTCTTT. This encodes CSARSLQLPEAFF.